This passage covers 14 T cell receptor beta chains from one sample sequenced in a study of shared clonotypes between healthy human individuals. Positively selected for CCR7, the CD45RO-negative cells used as naive CD8 cells excluded terminally differentiated effector memory CD45RA+ cells. Measured with immunoSEQ multiplex PCR; TCRdb has only the in-frame clones, and not every one. The table shows under 1 million clones, with nearly 95% occurring only once. Sequenced material: naive CD8+ T cells sorted from blood. The receptor set was obtained from a man under 40 in good health.

The chain uses TRBV28 and TRBJ1-3; TRBD1 agrees at 11 bases. The CDR3 is made up of 19 amino acids. The germline CDR1 and CDR2 sequences are MDHEN and SYDVKM. Trimming cost V 3 bases and J 0 bases; bases outside gene matches: 10. The DNA of the CDR3 is TGTGCCAGCAGTTTCCCGGGACAGGGGGGCATTAGCTCTGGAAACACCATATATTTT. Its protein is CASSFPGQGGISSGNTIYF.

The rearrangement links TRBV7-9 to TRBJ2-4; 7 bases are shared with TRBD2. CDR1 SEHNR and CDR2 FQNEAQ come from the germline V gene (reference sequence). The CDR3 runs 15 residues. Germline trimming cut 5 bases from V and 0 bases from J; bases unmatched to any gene: 4. CDR3 sequence: CASSKLAGAKNIQYF. CDR3 sequence (DNA): TGTGCCAGCAGCAAGTTAGCGGGAGCCAAAAACATTCAGTACTTC.

The CDR3 nucleotides are TGTGCCAGCAGCTTAGCTGACTGGGGGAACACTGAAGCTTTCTTT. Its protein product is CASSLADWGNTEAFF. The chain combines TRBV7-9 with TRBJ1-1; unclear D gene. Germline assignment: CDR1 SEHNR and CDR2 FQNEAQ (reference sequence). The germline V and J ends were trimmed by 0 bases and 1 base, with 9 bases remaining between them. CDR3 length: 15 residues.

A remark on this clone: Additional DNA sequences in this sample encode the identical CDR3. The chain employs TRBV5-1 and TRBJ1-2, with D hard to call. The CDR3 runs to 13 residues. Trimming removed 2 bases at V and 4 bases at J, with 9 bases between. From germline, CDR1 is SGHRS and CDR2 YFSETQ. The CDR3 loop reads CASSLTDGYGYTF. As DNA, the CDR3 is TGCGCCAGCAGCTTAACAGACGGCTATGGCTACACCTTC.

CDR3 in amino acids: CASSDSRYNEKLFF. CDR3 DNA: TGTGCCAGCAGTGATTCACGGTATAATGAAAAACTGTTTTTT. This sequence joins TRBV6-4 and TRBJ1-4; D gene ambiguous. Trimming took 3 bases from V and 4 from J, leaving 9 bases between them. The CDR3 is made up of 14 amino acids. Germline V CDR1 and CDR2: MRHNA, SNTAGT.

The chain carries TRBV20-1 and TRBJ2-1, with a tentative D call TRBD1 (5 bases). The CDR3 totals 10 residues. Per the germline V gene, CDR1 is DFQATT and CDR2 is SNEGSKA (reference sequence). The V and J ends lost 2 bases and 10 bases respectively, with 6 bases between them. This CDR3 reads CSARQGEQFF. As DNA, the CDR3 is TGCAGTGCTAGACAGGGAGAGCAGTTCTTC.

This chain joins TRBV6-1 and TRBJ2-1, with D possibly TRBD2 on 5 matching bases. There are 14 residues in the CDR3. Between the trimmed V and J ends, which lost 8 bases and 0 bases, there was a span of 11 bases. Germline V CDR1 and CDR2: MNHNS, SASEGT. CDR3 sequence: CASHSDLSYNEQFF. CDR3 nucleotides: TGTGCCAGCCATAGCGACCTCTCCTACAATGAGCAGTTCTTC.

V usage is TRBV15 and J usage is TRBJ2-2, with 12 bases identical to TRBD2. Per the germline V gene, CDR1 is LNHNV and CDR2 is YYDKDF (reference sequence). The CDR3 has 21 amino acids. V lost 5 bases to trimming and J lost 1 base; unmatched junction nucleotides: 17. CDR3 sequence (DNA): TGTGCCACCAGCCATCGACCCCCTAGCGGGAGGGCCCTCTGGAACACCGGGGAGCTGTTTTTT. It is translated as CATSHRPPSGRALWNTGELFF. The full variable domain, completed using reference TRBV15 and TRBJ2-2, is DAMVIQNPRYQVTQFGKPVTLSCSQTLNHNVMYWYQQKSSQAPKLLFHYYDKDFNNEADTPDNFQSRRPNTSFCFLDIRSPGLGDTAMYLCATSHRPPSGRALWNTGELFFGEGSRLTVL.

This chain uses TRBV7-6 with TRBJ2-1, with TRBD2 identical over 12 bases. Trimming took 4 bases from V and 3 from J; bases not matched to a gene: 4. The germline V gene has CDR1 SGHVS and CDR2 FNYEAQ. The CDR3 runs to 16 residues. In DNA form, the CDR3 reads TGTGCCAGCAGCTCGGAGACTAGCGGGAGCTACAATGAGCAGTTCTTC. Translation: CASSSETSGSYNEQFF.

The chain uses TRBV7-9 and TRBJ2-4; D is unclear. Trimming removed 1 base from V and 8 bases from J, with 3 bases in between. This CDR3 has 11 amino acids. Germline CDR1 and CDR2: SEHNR and FQNEAQ (reference sequence). The CDR3 DNA follows: TGTGCCAGCAGCTTAGGAGACATTCAGTACTTC. It encodes CASSLGDIQYF.

For the CDR3, the DNA is TGTGCCAGCAGTCGGAAACTCGGGACACCCGTTGCAACTAATGAAAAACTGTTTTTT. Translated: CASSRKLGTPVATNEKLFF. The rearrangement joins TRBV2 to TRBJ1-4; D may be TRBD1 (6 bases). Germline V gene sequence: CDR1 SNHLY, CDR2 FYNNEI. CDR3 length equals 19 residues. V lost 5 bases and J lost 0, with 22 bases in between.

The chain employs TRBV19 and TRBJ2-7; TRBD1 aligns across 7 bases. J gave up 2 bases and V 6 bases, and 7 bases lay outside the gene matches. From germline, CDR1 is LNHDA and CDR2 SQIVND (reference sequence). This CDR3 region has 14 residues. DNA for the CDR3: TGTGCCAGTAGCCCCGGACAGGTAGCCTACGAGCAGTACTTC. Translation gives CASSPGQVAYEQYF.

The gene calls are TRBV6-6 and TRBJ2-7, with TRBD2 identical over 8 bases. Germline lookup yields CDR1 MNHNY and CDR2 SVGAGI (reference sequence). There are 16 residues in the CDR3. Trimming cost V 0 bases and J 5 bases; bases outside gene matches: 9. The CDR3 sequence: CASSYSMIAGTDEQYF. The CDR3 region has the DNA TGTGCCAGCAGTTACTCGATGATAGCGGGAACGGACGAGCAGTACTTC.

In its sample, this clone was seen once. The V call is TRBV6-5, the J call TRBJ2-7; TRBD2 matches at 8 bases. Germline V gene data show CDR1 as MNHEY and CDR2 as SVGAGI. The CDR3 totals 14 residues. V trimming: 2 bases; J trimming: 2 bases; junction bases outside the gene matches: 2. CDR3 in DNA: TGTGCCAGCAGTTACAGTAGCGGGACCTACGAGCAGTACTTC. Its translation is CASSYSSGTYEQYF.